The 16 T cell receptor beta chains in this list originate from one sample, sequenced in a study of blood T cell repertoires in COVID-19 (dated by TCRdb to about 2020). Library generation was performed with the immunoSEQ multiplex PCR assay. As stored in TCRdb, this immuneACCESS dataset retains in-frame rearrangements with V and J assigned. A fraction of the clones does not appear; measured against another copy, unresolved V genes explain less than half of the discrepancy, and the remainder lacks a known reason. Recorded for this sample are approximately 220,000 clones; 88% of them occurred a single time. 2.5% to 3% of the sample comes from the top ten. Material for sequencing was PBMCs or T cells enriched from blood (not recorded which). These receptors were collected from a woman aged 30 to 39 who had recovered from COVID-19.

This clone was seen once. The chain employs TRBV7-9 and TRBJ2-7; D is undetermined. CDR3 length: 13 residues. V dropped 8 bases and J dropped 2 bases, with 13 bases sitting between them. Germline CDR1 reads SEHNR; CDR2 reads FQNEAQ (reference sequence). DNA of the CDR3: TGTGCCAGCCGGAGCACGTGGCCCTACGAGCAGTACTTC. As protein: CASRSTWPYEQYF.

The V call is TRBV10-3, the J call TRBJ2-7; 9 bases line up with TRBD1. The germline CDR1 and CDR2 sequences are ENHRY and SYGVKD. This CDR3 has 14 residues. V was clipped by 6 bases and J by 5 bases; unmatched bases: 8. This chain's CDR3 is CAIRETGGKNEQYF. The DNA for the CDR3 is TGTGCCATCAGGGAGACAGGGGGTAAGAACGAGCAGTACTTC.

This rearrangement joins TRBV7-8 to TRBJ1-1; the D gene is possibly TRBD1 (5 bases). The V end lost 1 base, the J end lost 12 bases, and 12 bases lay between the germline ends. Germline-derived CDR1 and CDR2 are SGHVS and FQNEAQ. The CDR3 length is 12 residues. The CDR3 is CASSLGAGRTFF. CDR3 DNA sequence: TGTGCCAGCAGCTTAGGGGCAGGGAGGACTTTCTTT. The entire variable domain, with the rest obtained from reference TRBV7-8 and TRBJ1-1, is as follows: GAGVSQSPRYKVAKRGQDVALRCDPISGHVSLFWYQQALGQGPEFLTYFQNEAQLDKSGLPSDRFFAERPEGSVSTLKIQRTQQEDSAVYLCASSLGAGRTFFGQGTRLTVV.

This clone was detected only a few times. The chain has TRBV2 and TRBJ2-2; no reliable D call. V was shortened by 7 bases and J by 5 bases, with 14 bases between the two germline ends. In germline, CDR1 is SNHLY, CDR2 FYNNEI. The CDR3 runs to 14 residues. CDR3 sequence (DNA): TGTGCCAGCACACTCCAAAGAGGAACCGGGGAGCTGTTTTTT. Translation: CASTLQRGTGELFF.

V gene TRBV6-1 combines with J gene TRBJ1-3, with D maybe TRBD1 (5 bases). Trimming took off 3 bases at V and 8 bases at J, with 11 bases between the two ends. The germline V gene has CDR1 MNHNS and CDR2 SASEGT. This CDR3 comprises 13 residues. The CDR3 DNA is TGTGCCAGCAGTGATACCCAGGGCCACACCATATATTTT. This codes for CASSDTQGHTIYF.

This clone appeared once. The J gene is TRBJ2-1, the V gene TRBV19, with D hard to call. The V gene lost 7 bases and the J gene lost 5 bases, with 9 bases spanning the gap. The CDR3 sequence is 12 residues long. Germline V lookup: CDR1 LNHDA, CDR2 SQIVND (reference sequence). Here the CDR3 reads CASISRNNEQFF. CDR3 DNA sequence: TGTGCCAGTATTTCGCGGAACAATGAGCAGTTCTTC.

The chain's CDR3 is CASSLVREQFF. The CDR3 nucleotides are TGTGCCAGCAGCTTAGTACGGGAGCAGTTCTTC. J is TRBJ2-1 and V is TRBV7-9; D is unresolved. This CDR3 is 11 amino acids long. Germline CDR1 reads SEHNR; CDR2 reads FQNEAQ (reference sequence). V was shortened by 1 base and J by 10 bases, with 5 bases between the two germline ends.

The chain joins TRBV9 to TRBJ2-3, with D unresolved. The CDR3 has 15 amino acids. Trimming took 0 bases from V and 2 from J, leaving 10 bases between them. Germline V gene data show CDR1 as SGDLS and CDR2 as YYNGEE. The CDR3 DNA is TGTGCCAGCAGCGTAGGGAAACAGTACACAGATACGCAGTATTTT. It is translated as CASSVGKQYTDTQYF.

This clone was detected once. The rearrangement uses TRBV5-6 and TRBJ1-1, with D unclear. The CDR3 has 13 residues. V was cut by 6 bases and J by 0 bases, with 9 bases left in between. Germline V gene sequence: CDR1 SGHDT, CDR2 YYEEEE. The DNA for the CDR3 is TGTGCCAGCACCTCGGGGTTGAACACTGAAGCTTTCTTT. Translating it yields CASTSGLNTEAFF.

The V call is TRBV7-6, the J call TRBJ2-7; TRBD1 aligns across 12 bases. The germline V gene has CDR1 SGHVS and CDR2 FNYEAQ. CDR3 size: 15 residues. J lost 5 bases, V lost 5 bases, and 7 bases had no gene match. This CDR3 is CASSPTGTGGHEQYF. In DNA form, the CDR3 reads TGTGCCAGCAGCCCGACCGGGACAGGGGGCCACGAGCAGTACTTC.

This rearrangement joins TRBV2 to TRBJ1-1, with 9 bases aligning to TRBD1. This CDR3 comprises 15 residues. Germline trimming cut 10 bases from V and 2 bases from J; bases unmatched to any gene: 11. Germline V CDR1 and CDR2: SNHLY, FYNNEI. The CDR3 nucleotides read TGTGCCACCAGACCCGACAGGGGGGGAAACACTGAAGCTTTCTTT. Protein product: CATRPDRGGNTEAFF. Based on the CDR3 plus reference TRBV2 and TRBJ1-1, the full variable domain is EPEVTQTPSHQVTQMGQEVILRCVPISNHLYFYWYRQILGQKVEFLVSFYNNEISEKSEIFDDQFSVERPDGSNFTLKIRSTKLEDSAMYFCATRPDRGGNTEAFFGQGTRLTVV.

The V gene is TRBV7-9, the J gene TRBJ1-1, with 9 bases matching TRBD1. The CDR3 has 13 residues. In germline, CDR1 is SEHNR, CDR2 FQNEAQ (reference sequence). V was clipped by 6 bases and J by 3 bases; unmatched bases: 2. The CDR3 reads CASSWTGDTEAFF. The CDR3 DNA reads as TGTGCCAGCAGTTGGACAGGGGACACTGAAGCTTTCTTT.

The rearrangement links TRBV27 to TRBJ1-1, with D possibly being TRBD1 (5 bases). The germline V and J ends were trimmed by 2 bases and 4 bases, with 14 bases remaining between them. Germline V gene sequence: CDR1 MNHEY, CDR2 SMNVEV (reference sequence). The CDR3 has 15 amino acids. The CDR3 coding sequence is TGTGCCAGCAGTTTAAATTGGGGGGGGTTCACTGAAGCTTTCTTT. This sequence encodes CASSLNWGGFTEAFF.

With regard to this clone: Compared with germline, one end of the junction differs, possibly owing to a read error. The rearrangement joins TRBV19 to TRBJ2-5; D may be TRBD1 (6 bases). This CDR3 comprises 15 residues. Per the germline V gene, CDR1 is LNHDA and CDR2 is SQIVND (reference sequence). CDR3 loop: CASSMGARRRETQYF. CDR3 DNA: TGTGCCAGCAGTATGGGGGCCAGAAGAAGAGAGACCCAGTACTTC.

CDR3 nucleotides: TGTGCCAGCAGTGTTACACAGGGGGCGAGCAATCAGCCCCAGCATTTT. This gives the protein CASSVTQGASNQPQHF. The chain recombines TRBV27 with TRBJ1-5; 9 bases line up with TRBD1. CDR3 size: 16 residues. Trimming removed 5 bases from V and 1 base from J; junction bases left unmatched: 6. Germline V gives CDR1 MNHEY, CDR2 SMNVEV (reference sequence).

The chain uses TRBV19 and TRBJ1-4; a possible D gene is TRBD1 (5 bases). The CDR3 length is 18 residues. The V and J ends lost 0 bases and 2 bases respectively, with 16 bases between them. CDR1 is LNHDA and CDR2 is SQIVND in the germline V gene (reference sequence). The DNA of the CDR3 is TGTGCCAGTAGTATAGATCCGGGGGGGAAGTCCACTAATGAAAAACTGTTTTTT. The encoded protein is CASSIDPGGKSTNEKLFF.